These 27 T cell receptor beta chains came from one sample sequenced in a study of radiation and T cells in renal cell carcinoma. The table came from immunoSEQ multiplex PCR; TCRdb's copy has only in-frame clones and leaves some out. This table has about 7,900 clones, almost 65% appearing once. Treatment: treatment-naive control, cytoreductive nephrectomy. The sequences come from tumor tissue, collected from a patient whose treatment was nephrectomy without radiotherapy. These receptors came from a woman in her 70s with renal cell carcinoma.

This clone has only one observation. The CDR3: CASSPGTGYEKLFF. For the CDR3, the DNA is TGTGCCAGTAGTCCGGGGACGGGGTATGAAAAACTGTTTTTT. The chain carries TRBV19 and TRBJ1-4, with D possibly TRBD1 on 5 matching bases. V lost 5 bases and J lost 6, with 13 bases in between. This CDR3 contains 14 residues. Germline-derived CDR1 and CDR2 are LNHDA and SQIVND (reference sequence).

This clone has only a few counts. The rearrangement joins TRBV7-9 to TRBJ1-1; maybe TRBD1 (6 bases). The CDR3 covers 12 residues. The V end was cut by 5 bases, the J end by 6 bases, with 10 bases between. From germline, CDR1 is SEHNR and CDR2 FQNEAQ (reference sequence). CDR3 nucleotides: TGTGCCAGCAGCCAGTCAGGGGCTGAAGCTTTCTTT. Translated, it gives CASSQSGAEAFF.

CDR3 amino acids: CASSTGVGASGYTDTQYF. The DNA of the CDR3 is TGCGCCAGCAGCACCGGGGTTGGGGCTAGCGGATACACAGATACGCAGTATTTT. The rearrangement uses TRBV5-1 and TRBJ2-3, with TRBD2 matching over 7 bases. The junction had 16 bases not matched to a gene; V was cut back by 4 bases and J by 2 bases. The CDR3 totals 18 residues. CDR1 is SGHRS, CDR2 YFSETQ, per germline.

The rearrangement joins TRBV19 to TRBJ2-5; maybe TRBD1 (6 bases). Per the germline V gene, CDR1 is LNHDA and CDR2 is SQIVND (reference sequence). The CDR3 is 13 amino acids. V dropped 6 bases and J dropped 3 bases, with 11 bases sitting between them. CDR3 protein: CASSLGQKETQYF. Here the CDR3 DNA reads TGTGCCAGTAGCCTAGGACAGAAAGAGACCCAGTACTTC.

This sequence joins TRBV30 and TRBJ1-1; the match to TRBD1 covers 7 bases. The CDR3 length is 13 residues. CDR1 is GTSNPN and CDR2 is SVGIG in the germline V gene (reference sequence). J was trimmed by 5 bases and V by 3 bases; bases with no gene match: 6. DNA for the CDR3: TGTGCCTGGAGGCCCAGGGGGGTGACTGAAGCTTTCTTT. Its protein product is CAWRPRGVTEAFF. Full variable domain (rest looked up from reference TRBV30 and TRBJ1-1): SQTIHQWPATLVQPVGSPLSLECTVEGTSNPNLYWYRQAAGRGLQLLFYSVGIGQISSEVPQNLSASRPQDRQFILSSKKLLLSDSGFYLCAWRPRGVTEAFFGQGTRLTVV.

Here the CDR3 reads CASRVRTPSYNEQFF. The CDR3 coding sequence is TGTGCCAGCAGGGTTAGGACTCCGTCCTACAATGAGCAGTTCTTC. This chain links TRBV7-2 with TRBJ2-1; perhaps TRBD2 as D (5 bases). Trimming left V 6 bases short and J 1 base short, with 13 bases between. Germline assignment: CDR1 SGHTA and CDR2 FQGNSA. The CDR3 consists of 15 residues.

This rearrangement joins TRBV7-3 to TRBJ2-5, with 8 bases identical to TRBD2. The V gene's germline CDR1 is SGHTA and CDR2 FQGTGA. The CDR3 contains 15 residues. V gave up 5 bases and J gave up 5 bases; unmatched junction bases: 10. CDR3 DNA sequence: TGTGCCAGCAGCCCTACCGGGGGGGTCGGTGAGACCCAGTACTTC. Amino acid sequence: CASSPTGGVGETQYF.

The chain links TRBV11-1 to TRBJ1-1; D unresolved. The CDR3 extends over 14 amino acids. Trimming cost V 5 bases and J 2 bases, with 12 bases left between them. Germline V CDR1 and CDR2: SGHAT, FQDESV (reference sequence). The CDR3 DNA sequence: TGTGCCAGCAGCCCACCTACGGGCAACACTGAAGCTTTCTTT. It encodes CASSPPTGNTEAFF.

V usage is TRBV19 and J usage is TRBJ1-1; the D is unclear. The germline CDR1 and CDR2 sequences are LNHDA and SQIVND (reference sequence). The germline V and J ends were trimmed by 0 bases and 6 bases, with 8 bases remaining between them. The CDR3 has 13 residues. The DNA of the CDR3 is TGTGCCAGTAGTATAGAGGGATTTGCTGAAGCTTTCTTT. Protein sequence: CASSIEGFAEAFF.

The rearrangement links TRBV6-1 to TRBJ1-5; 9 bases are shared with TRBD1. V was pared by 4 bases and J by 2 bases, with 6 bases of the junction left unmatched. Germline CDR1 reads MNHNS; CDR2 reads SASEGT. The CDR3 spans 16 residues. The CDR3: CASSVARDRGNQPQHF. The CDR3 nucleotides are TGTGCCAGCAGTGTGGCCCGGGACAGGGGCAATCAGCCCCAGCATTTT.

This clone was seen only a few times. The chain joins TRBV21-1 to TRBJ1-1; the table's D call, TRBD1, has no DNA check behind it. TRBV21-1 is a recognized pseudogene. The CDR3 extends over 15 amino acids. The CDR3 nucleotides are TGTGCCAGCAGCAAAGAGGACAGGGTTTGTCGGCAAGCTTTCTTT. Translated: CASSKEDRVCRQAFF.

This clone has only a few counts. The rearrangement uses TRBV11-2 and TRBJ2-3, with TRBD1 as a possible D gene (6 bases). CDR3 length equals 16 residues. CDR1 and CDR2 (germline): SGHAT, FQNNGV. V gave up 1 base and J gave up 2 bases, with 13 bases separating them. In nucleotides, the CDR3 is TGTGCCAGCAGCTTAGTTGGGGGCTCTCCCACAGATACGCAGTATTTT. Residues: CASSLVGGSPTDTQYF.

The chain carries TRBV6-1 and TRBJ1-1; the D gene is possibly TRBD1 (5 bases). V was pared by 2 bases and J by 1 base, with 14 bases between. The CDR3 totals 16 residues. Germline values: CDR1 MNHNS, CDR2 SASEGT. CDR3 sequence: CASSENVGRGNTEAFF. The CDR3 DNA sequence: TGTGCCAGCAGTGAAAATGTAGGGAGGGGGAACACTGAAGCTTTCTTT.

Judged by abundance, this clone is large. V usage is TRBV6-1 and J usage is TRBJ1-5; 12 positions agree with TRBD1. The CDR3 length is 16 residues. Germline values: CDR1 MNHNS, CDR2 SASEGT. V lost 4 bases to trimming and J lost 3 bases; unmatched junction nucleotides: 4. In DNA, the CDR3 is TGTGCCAGCAGTGCCCGGGACAGGGGGCTCAATCAGCCCCAGCATTTT. It encodes CASSARDRGLNQPQHF.

As concerns this clone: Other nucleotide sequences in the sample specify the same CDR3. The rearrangement links TRBV5-1 to TRBJ1-4; the D gene is possibly TRBD1 (5 bases). CDR1 SGHRS and CDR2 YFSETQ come from the germline V gene. V lost 0 bases and J 8 bases, leaving 14 bases between the germline ends. This CDR3 is built from 15 residues. CDR3 sequence (DNA): TGCGCCAGCAGCTTGGCCGGGGGGAGTGGAGAAAAACTGTTTTTT. Its translation is CASSLAGGSGEKLFF. The full variable domain, completed using reference TRBV5-1 and TRBJ1-4, is KAGVTQTPRYLIKTRGQQVTLSCSPISGHRSVSWYQQTPGQGLQFLFEYFSETQRNKGNFPGRFSGRQFSNSRSEMNVSTLELGDSALYLCASSLAGGSGEKLFFGSGTQLSVL.

This chain joins TRBV7-9 and TRBJ1-1; a possible D gene is TRBD1 (6 bases). Deletions cut 0 bases from V and 4 bases from J, with 9 bases between. The CDR3 runs to 14 residues. Germline V gene sequence: CDR1 SEHNR, CDR2 FQNEAQ (reference sequence). CDR3 region: CASSLAPGATEAFF. The CDR3 nucleotides are TGTGCCAGCAGCTTAGCCCCGGGGGCCACTGAAGCTTTCTTT.

Relative to its sample, this clone is medium-sized (0.01 to 0.1%). The chain recombines TRBV4-1 with TRBJ2-2; TRBD2 aligns across 9 bases. The J segment lost 7 bases and the V segment lost 2 bases, leaving 8 bases of the junction unmatched. The germline V gene has CDR1 MGHRA and CDR2 YSYEKL. CDR3 length equals 16 residues. CDR3 loop: CASSQPAGGRGGELFF. The CDR3 coding sequence is TGCGCCAGCAGCCAACCCGCGGGGGGGCGGGGCGGGGAGCTGTTTTTT.

This clone was seen more than once but under ten times. V usage is TRBV5-6 and J usage is TRBJ2-7; 7 nucleotides match TRBD1. V lost 0 bases, J lost 10 bases, and 13 bases stayed unmatched. Germline V gives CDR1 SGHDT, CDR2 YYEEEE. This CDR3 is 15 amino acids long. The CDR3 nucleotides are TGTGCCAGCAGCTTGGGATCGGGACAGCGCGCCCTTCAGTACTTC. It is translated as CASSLGSGQRALQYF.

The J gene is TRBJ2-2, the V gene TRBV2, with 8 bases lining up with TRBD2. The J segment lost 1 base and the V segment lost 8 bases, leaving 6 bases of the junction unmatched. The CDR3 is 15 amino acids. CDR1 and CDR2 from the germline V gene are SNHLY and FYNNEI. CDR3 sequence reads: CASYPGLGNTGELFF. In DNA form, the CDR3 reads TGTGCCAGCTATCCGGGACTAGGGAACACCGGGGAGCTGTTTTTT.

This chain joins TRBV11-2 and TRBJ1-1; possible D gene TRBD1, 5 bases. V lost 3 bases, J lost 8 bases, and 7 bases lay in between. Germline lookup yields CDR1 SGHAT and CDR2 FQNNGV. The CDR3 extends over 11 amino acids. CDR3 amino acids: CASSLGGEAFF. In DNA, the CDR3 is TGTGCCAGCAGCTTGGGGGGGGAAGCTTTCTTT.

The chain couples TRBV27 to TRBJ2-7, with TRBD2 identical over 9 bases. CDR1 is MNHEY, CDR2 SMNVEV, per germline (reference sequence). This CDR3 comprises 14 residues. V shed 5 bases, J shed 1 base, and the junction held 3 bases outside the gene matches. The CDR3 protein is CASSRLAGSYEQYF. The CDR3 nucleotides are TGTGCCAGCAGTCGTCTAGCGGGATCCTACGAGCAGTACTTC.

The CDR3 DNA reads as TGCGCCAGCAGCGGTGGGGGGGTTGCGGATACCCAGTACTTC. Amino acid sequence: CASSGGGVADTQYF. The V call is TRBV5-1, the J call TRBJ2-5; 7 nucleotides agree with TRBD2. The CDR3 contains 14 residues. Germline V gives CDR1 SGHRS, CDR2 YFSETQ. Trimming at V came to 4 bases and at J to 8 bases, leaving 11 bases not matched to a gene.

This clone was seen a handful of times. The chain links TRBV30 to TRBJ1-1; D may be TRBD1 (5 bases). CDR1 and CDR2 from the germline V gene are GTSNPN and SVGIG (reference sequence). Trimming took off 1 base at V and 1 base at J, with 7 bases between the two ends. CDR3 size: 13 residues. In DNA, the CDR3 is TGTGCCTGGAGTGGGGGCTCGAACACTGAAGCTTTCTTT. This gives the protein CAWSGGSNTEAFF.

The chain uses TRBV7-2 and TRBJ1-6, with D hard to call. The CDR3 contains 13 residues. Germline V gives CDR1 SGHTA, CDR2 FQGNSA. Trimming took 8 bases from V and 7 from J, leaving 12 bases between them. In nucleotides, the CDR3 is TGTGCCAGCCCCCCGGGCAGAAATTCACCCCTCCACTTT. This codes for CASPPGRNSPLHF.

The chain has TRBV5-6 and TRBJ2-6; weak D call: TRBD1 (5 bases). The CDR3 is 17 amino acids. The V end was cut by 4 bases, the J end by 4 bases, with 18 bases between. Germline values: CDR1 SGHDT, CDR2 YYEEEE. CDR3 in DNA: TGTGCCAGCAGCACGGACATCCGGGCGGCGGGGGCCAACGTCCTGACTTTC. Translating it yields CASSTDIRAAGANVLTF.

Note on this clone: The CDR3 does not close with the conserved phenylalanine or tryptophan, likely indicating a read error. Because the CDR3's place on the DNA is in doubt, the DNA is left out and the CDR3 is given as listed by TCRdb. This chain uses TRBV30 with TRBJ1-1. Germline V gene lookup returns CDR1 GTSNPN and CDR2 SVGIG (reference sequence). The CDR3 extends over 16 residues, inclusive of both ends. CDR3 in amino acids: CAWSVIGGVGPQRFPV.

The genes are TRBV11-1 and TRBJ1-1; 8 bases match TRBD1. The germline CDR1 and CDR2 sequences are SGHAT and FQDESV (reference sequence). J was trimmed by 4 bases and V by 6 bases; bases with no gene match: 7. The CDR3 extends over 14 amino acids. CDR3 amino acids: CASRSRGLVTEAFF. In nucleotides, the CDR3 is TGTGCCAGCAGATCCAGGGGGCTCGTCACTGAAGCTTTCTTT.